These 22 T cell receptor beta chains came from one sample sequenced in a study of lymphopenia after photon versus proton radiotherapy. Clones were sequenced by immunoSEQ multiplex PCR, and TCRdb holds only the in-frame ones, with some missing. Counted here are roughly 4,500 clones, 60% to 80% occurring once; the ten biggest clones make up approximately 53%. Source: peripheral blood, taken from a patient treated with proton-based radiotherapy. All receptors derive from a man older than 75 with esophageal cancer.

This clone was observed a handful of times. This chain connects TRBV10-3 to TRBJ2-4; 10 bases align to TRBD1. Losses at the gene ends were 0 bases for V and 8 bases for J; bases not matched to a gene: 1. The CDR3 is 14 amino acids. From germline, CDR1 is ENHRY and CDR2 SYGVKD. The DNA of the CDR3 is TGTGCCATCAGTGAGTCCGACAGGGGGCACATTCAGTACTTC. Its translation: CAISESDRGHIQYF.

The chain joins TRBV7-9 to TRBJ2-7; D gene unclear. Per germline, CDR1 SEHNR and CDR2 FQNEAQ (reference sequence). The CDR3 runs 16 residues. Trimming left V 1 base short and J 4 bases short, with 17 bases between. The CDR3 DNA is TGTGCCAGCAGCTTAGTAGGGTCGGGCTACTCGTACGAGCAGTACTTC. It translates to CASSLVGSGYSYEQYF. The full variable domain, in which reference TRBV7-9 and TRBJ2-7 provide the parts outside the CDR3, is DTGVSQNPRHKITKRGQNVTFRCDPISEHNRLYWYRQTLGQGPEFLTYFQNEAQLEKSRLLSDRFSAERPKGSFSTLEIQRTEQGDSAMYLCASSLVGSGYSYEQYFGPGTRLTVT.

In its sample, this clone was seen a few times. This rearrangement joins TRBV28 to TRBJ1-3; no clear D. This CDR3 spans 14 amino acids. V dropped 3 bases and J dropped 4 bases, with 10 bases sitting between them. Germline V gives CDR1 MDHEN, CDR2 SYDVKM. CDR3 bases: TGTGCCAGCAGTTTTCTACAGTCGGGAAACACCATATATTTT. It translates to CASSFLQSGNTIYF. Full variable domain (remainder filled in from reference TRBV28 and TRBJ1-3): DVKVTQSSRYLVKRTGEKVFLECVQDMDHENMFWYRQDPGLGLRLIYFSYDVKMKEKGDIPEGYSVSREKKERFSLILESASTNQTSMYLCASSFLQSGNTIYFGEGSWLTVV.

This clone turned up a few times. V and J are TRBV14 and TRBJ2-3, with TRBD2 as a possible D gene (6 bases). The CDR3 extends over 17 amino acids. Trimming left V 1 base short and J 3 bases short, with 17 bases between. Germline lookup yields CDR1 SGHDN and CDR2 FVKESK. In DNA, the CDR3 is TGTGCCAGCAGCCAAGGCAGTTGGGGGGTAATAACAGATACGCAGTATTTT. Its translation: CASSQGSWGVITDTQYF.

CDR3: CASRRVQSSYEQYF. The CDR3 nucleotides read TGCGCCAGCCGGCGGGTACAGTCGTCCTACGAGCAGTACTTC. The chain links TRBV5-1 to TRBJ2-7; TRBD2 might be the D (5 bases). Per the germline V gene, CDR1 is SGHRS and CDR2 is YFSETQ. The V and J ends lost 7 bases and 1 base respectively, with 15 bases between them. This CDR3 is 14 amino acids long.

This clone was recorded a few times. The V and J genes are TRBV6-6 and TRBJ2-7; TRBD1 might be the D (6 bases). The germline CDR1 and CDR2 sequences are MNHNY and SVGAGI (reference sequence). The CDR3 consists of 14 residues. Trimming cost V 0 bases and J 4 bases, with 10 bases left between them. This CDR3 reads CASSYSQGRYEQYF. Here the CDR3 DNA reads TGTGCCAGCAGTTACTCACAGGGTCGGTACGAGCAGTACTTC.

The rearrangement joins TRBV4-3 to TRBJ2-3; the D is unclear. The CDR3 length is 15 residues. Germline assignment: CDR1 LGHNA and CDR2 YSLEER. Trimming took off 0 bases at V and 0 bases at J, with 7 bases between the two ends. CDR3 in amino acids: CASSQDRVSTDTQYF. CDR3 sequence (DNA): TGCGCCAGCAGCCAAGATAGGGTCAGCACAGATACGCAGTATTTT.

This clone is deemed medium-sized. The chain is built from TRBV7-8 and TRBJ2-7; D gene unclear. The CDR3 totals 13 residues. Germline CDR1 reads SGHVS; CDR2 reads FQNEAQ. V dropped 9 bases and J dropped 0 bases, with 12 bases sitting between them. The CDR3 region has the DNA TGTGCCAGTTGCATCTCGAACTCCTACGAGCAGTACTTC. Its translation: CASCISNSYEQYF.

The chain recombines TRBV30 with TRBJ1-1, with 7 bases identical to TRBD1. V lost 4 bases to trimming and J lost 1 base; unmatched junction nucleotides: 6. CDR1 and CDR2 (germline): GTSNPN, SVGIG (reference sequence). The CDR3 is 14 amino acids. For the CDR3, the DNA is TGTGCCTGGATCACGGGGACAGCGAACACTGAAGCTTTCTTT. Encoded protein: CAWITGTANTEAFF.

The V gene is TRBV13, the J gene TRBJ2-4; the D call may be TRBD1 or TRBD2 (5 bases each). Trimming cost V 6 bases and J 6 bases, with 15 bases left between them. This CDR3 comprises 14 residues. Germline V gene sequence: CDR1 PRHDT, CDR2 FYEKMQ (reference sequence). The CDR3 spells CASSLNEGRNIQYF. The DNA for the CDR3 is TGTGCCAGCAGTCTAAACGAGGGGAGAAACATTCAGTACTTC.

This clone has just one count. V usage is TRBV5-1 and J usage is TRBJ1-3, with D unresolved. The CDR3 spans 14 residues. CDR1 SGHRS and CDR2 YFSETQ come from the germline V gene. V lost 2 bases and J 0 bases, leaving 6 bases between the germline ends. CDR3 sequence (DNA): TGCGCCAGCAGCTTTGAGCACTCTGGAAACACCATATATTTT. Translation gives CASSFEHSGNTIYF.

The CDR3 DNA sequence: TGTGCCAGCCACCGGGACAGGGACCGCACTGAAGCTTTCTTT. Translating it yields CASHRDRDRTEAFF. This sequence joins TRBV6-6 and TRBJ1-1, with 9 bases identical to TRBD1. The CDR3 spans 14 residues. Germline assignment: CDR1 MNHNY and CDR2 SVGAGI (reference sequence). J gave up 4 bases and V 8 bases, and 8 bases lay outside the gene matches.

This clone has just one count. This chain joins TRBV7-8 and TRBJ2-7; tentative D call: TRBD1 (6 bases). The germline V and J ends were trimmed by 4 bases and 0 bases, with 19 bases remaining between them. This CDR3 is 17 amino acids long. Germline lookup yields CDR1 SGHVS and CDR2 FQNEAQ. CDR3 residues: CASSSPPRQASSYEQYF. DNA for the CDR3: TGTGCCAGCAGCTCCCCCCCTCGACAGGCCAGCTCCTACGAGCAGTACTTC.

The chain recombines TRBV5-2 with TRBJ2-3. TRBV5-2 constitutes a pseudogene. The CDR3 sequence is 13 residues long. The CDR3 sequence: CASTFPHTDTQYF. CDR3 bases: TGTGCCAGCACCTTTCCGCACACAGATACGCAGTATTTT.

The chain's CDR3 is CASSPGQPNTEAFF. In nucleotides, the CDR3 is TGTGCCAGCAGCCCGGGACAGCCGAACACTGAAGCTTTCTTT. The V and J genes are TRBV28 and TRBJ1-1, with TRBD1 matching over 7 bases. The CDR3 covers 14 residues. The V gene end was trimmed by 6 bases and the J gene end by 1 base; junction bases not matched to a gene: 5. Germline assignment: CDR1 MDHEN and CDR2 SYDVKM.

The J gene is TRBJ2-6, the V gene TRBV7-6, with TRBD1 matching 8 bases. V shed 3 bases, J shed 7 bases, and the junction held 2 bases outside the gene matches. Germline V lookup: CDR1 SGHVS, CDR2 FNYEAQ. The CDR3 runs to 14 residues. CDR3 nucleotide sequence: TGTGCCAGCAGCTTGACAGGGGAAGCCAACGTCCTGACTTTC. This encodes CASSLTGEANVLTF.

The gene calls are TRBV7-6 and TRBJ1-1; D possibly corresponds to TRBD1 (5 bases). Trimming stripped 1 base from V and 1 base from J, with 10 bases between. This CDR3 is 15 amino acids long. Germline V gene sequence: CDR1 SGHVS, CDR2 FNYEAQ. In DNA form, the CDR3 reads TGTGCCAGCAGCTTAGATTTAACAGGGAACACTGAAGCTTTCTTT. Encoded protein: CASSLDLTGNTEAFF.

This rearrangement joins TRBV11-3 to TRBJ2-7; D is undetermined. V shed 5 bases and J shed 0 bases, with 14 bases lying between them. CDR1 SGHNT and CDR2 YENEEA come from the germline V gene. This CDR3 comprises 15 residues. The CDR3 reads CASSPLGPGSYEQYF. The DNA of the CDR3 is TGTGCCAGCAGCCCATTGGGCCCGGGCTCCTACGAGCAGTACTTC.

V and J are TRBV11-3 and TRBJ2-5; D call uncertain. TRBJ2-7 explains the end of the DNA better; the J call may be wrong. Germline CDR1 is SGHNT and CDR2 is YENEEA. The CDR3 consists of 11 residues. The CDR3 bases are TGTGCCAGCAGCTTTGGGGACGAGCAGTACTTC. The encoded protein is CASSFGDEQYF.

This sequence joins TRBV19 and TRBJ1-5; 7 bases are a match to TRBD1. The CDR3 spans 14 residues. J was trimmed by 3 bases and V by 7 bases; bases with no gene match: 6. Looked up from germline, CDR1 is LNHDA and CDR2 is SQIVND (reference sequence). CDR3 DNA sequence: TGTGCCAGTATGACAGGGTTGTACAATCAGCCCCAGCATTTT. This translates into CASMTGLYNQPQHF.

To note about this clone: A read error may account for a junction end that differs from germline. V gene TRBV23-1 combines with J gene TRBJ2-2; weak D call: TRBD2 (5 bases). TRBV23-1 is an ORF; its function is uncertain. The CDR3 runs to 14 residues. CDR3 nucleotide sequence: TGCGCCAGCAGTCTCCCTAGCAAACACCGGGGAGCTGTTTTT. Translation gives CASSLPSKHRGAVF.

This CDR3 reads CASSLGGKSQETQYF. CDR3 sequence (DNA): TGTGCCAGCAGCTTAGGGGGAAAGAGCCAAGAGACCCAGTACTTC. The rearrangement links TRBV5-4 to TRBJ2-5, with D possibly matching TRBD1 (6 bases). The V end was cut by 2 bases, the J end by 1 base, with 12 bases between. The CDR3 runs 15 residues. Germline V gene data show CDR1 as SGHNT and CDR2 as YYREEE (reference sequence).